The 27 T cell receptor beta chains below come from one sample, sequenced in a study of OX40 agonist ivuxolimab in advanced cancers. Data came from immunoSEQ multiplex PCR; TCRdb stores just in-frame clones and leaves some out. The sample holds approximately 18,000 clones, 73% seen once. The source was CD4+ or CD8+ T cells sorted from blood, collected in a trial of the OX40 agonist ivuxolimab. These receptors originate from an adult with an advanced solid tumor such as melanoma, head and neck, liver or kidney cancer.

This clone has a handful of counts. The V call is TRBV29-1, the J call TRBJ2-7, with 8 bases matching TRBD1. This CDR3 is built from 12 residues. Germline V gene data show CDR1 as SQVTM and CDR2 as ANQGSEA. The DNA of the CDR3 is TGCAGTGCCGGGACAGGCACCTACGAGCAGTACTTC. Protein: CSAGTGTYEQYF.

The chain links TRBV28 to TRBJ2-7; D gene unclear. V was shortened by 2 bases and J by 3 bases, with 14 bases between the two germline ends. The CDR3 contains 15 residues. Germline V gives CDR1 MDHEN, CDR2 SYDVKM. DNA of the CDR3: TGTGCCAGCAGTTTACCCCGAACTACTATCTACGAGCAGTACTTC. Encoded protein: CASSLPRTTIYEQYF.

The rearrangement joins TRBV7-1 to TRBJ1-2; D ambiguous. Being an ORF, TRBV7-1 has a function that is uncertain. This CDR3 is 13 amino acids long. V was cut by 5 bases and J by 4 bases, with 11 bases left in between. In DNA form, the CDR3 reads TGTGCCAGCAGCGAGGGAAAGACCTATGGCTACACCTTC. It codes for CASSEGKTYGYTF.

Written as DNA, the CDR3 is TGTGCCAGTAGTATCCCCAGCGGGACCCCAGAGACCCAGTACTTC. Its protein product is CASSIPSGTPETQYF. This chain uses TRBV19 with TRBJ2-5; 7 bases line up with TRBD2. Germline lookup yields CDR1 LNHDA and CDR2 SQIVND (reference sequence). V gave up 3 bases and J gave up 4 bases; unmatched junction bases: 8. The CDR3 length is 15 residues.

The rearrangement links TRBV5-3 to TRBJ1-2; the D gene is possibly TRBD1 (5 bases). TRBV5-3 is designated an ORF whose function remains uncertain. Trimming removed 3 bases at V and 5 bases at J, with 20 bases between. This CDR3 is 16 amino acids long. CDR3 DNA sequence: TGTGCCAGAAGCTCAGACAGTGCCCCACTCCAATATGGCTACACCTTC. This codes for CARSSDSAPLQYGYTF.

This clone has only one observation. The CDR3 DNA sequence: TGTGCCAGCAGTTCCCCGTGGGACAGGGCCCACGAGCAGTACTTC. Amino acid sequence: CASSSPWDRAHEQYF. This chain links TRBV6-5 with TRBJ2-7; 9 positions match TRBD1. The germline V gene has CDR1 MNHEY and CDR2 SVGAGI. This CDR3 contains 15 residues. V lost 4 bases, J lost 5 bases, and 9 bases stayed unmatched.

Only one count was recorded for this clone. V gene TRBV19 combines with J gene TRBJ1-5; tentatively, D is TRBD1 (5 bases). Between the trimmed V and J ends, which lost 10 bases and 4 bases, there was a span of 14 bases. The CDR3 runs 13 residues. Germline V gives CDR1 LNHDA, CDR2 SQIVND (reference sequence). This CDR3 reads CATADRLNQPQHF. The CDR3 DNA is TGTGCCACCGCCGACAGACTTAATCAGCCCCAGCATTTT.

The chain has TRBV5-1 and TRBJ2-7; TRBD2 matches at 9 bases. J gave up 0 bases and V 3 bases, and 7 bases lay outside the gene matches. The CDR3 totals 16 residues. Germline CDR1 and CDR2: SGHRS and YFSETQ. CDR3 residues: CASSSLSGRNSYEQYF. As DNA, the CDR3 is TGCGCCAGCAGCTCGCTGAGCGGGAGGAACTCCTACGAGCAGTACTTC.

This chain links TRBV6-5 with TRBJ2-2; 7 positions agree with TRBD1. From germline, CDR1 is MNHEY and CDR2 SVGAGI. This CDR3 region has 14 residues. V dropped 6 bases and J dropped 1; count of bases not matched to a gene: 2. The CDR3 DNA reads as TGTGCCAGCAGCGGACAGGAGAACACCGGGGAGCTGTTTTTT. It yields the protein CASSGQENTGELFF.

The CDR3: CASSLVPGRNSPLHF. In DNA, the CDR3 is TGTGCCAGCAGCTTAGTTCCAGGGCGTAATTCACCCCTCCACTTT. The V gene is TRBV7-8, the J gene TRBJ1-6, with D possibly TRBD1 on 5 matching bases. The CDR3 totals 15 residues. Germline loops: CDR1 SGHVS, CDR2 FQNEAQ. Trimming removed 1 base from V and 6 bases from J, with 10 bases in between.

In this sample, this clone turned up once. J is TRBJ2-1 and V is TRBV6-5; 9 nucleotides align to TRBD2. CDR1 is MNHEY and CDR2 is SVGAGI in the germline V gene. This CDR3 region has 15 residues. J gave up 0 bases and V 5 bases, and 2 bases lay outside the gene matches. For the CDR3, the DNA is TGTGCCAGCAGTCGTAGCGGGAGCTCCTACAATGAGCAGTTCTTC. This encodes CASSRSGSSYNEQFF.

The chain recombines TRBV2 with TRBJ2-1; D not certain. This CDR3 is 13 amino acids long. The germline V and J ends were trimmed by 6 bases and 5 bases, with 11 bases remaining between them. Per the germline V gene, CDR1 is SNHLY and CDR2 is FYNNEI. In DNA form, the CDR3 reads TGTGCCAGCAGCGCCATTGAGGACAATGAGCAGTTCTTC. This sequence encodes CASSAIEDNEQFF.

The rearrangement joins TRBV6-6 to TRBJ1-2; a possible D gene is TRBD1 (5 bases). This CDR3 spans 15 amino acids. V was clipped by 8 bases and J by 0 bases, with 16 bases between them. In germline, CDR1 is MNHNY, CDR2 SVGAGI (reference sequence). The CDR3 protein is CASGGEKTTNYGYTF. As DNA, the CDR3 is TGTGCCAGCGGGGGGGAAAAGACAACTAACTATGGCTACACCTTC.

The CDR3 DNA is TGTGCCTGGACTAGCGGGAGTTCCTACAATGAGCAGTTCTTC. Translating gives CAWTSGSSYNEQFF. V and J are TRBV30 and TRBJ2-1; 10 positions match TRBD2. CDR1 GTSNPN and CDR2 SVGIG come from the germline V gene (reference sequence). Trimming removed 4 bases from V and 1 base from J; junction bases left unmatched: 1. The CDR3 totals 14 residues. Drawing the rest from reference TRBV30 and TRBJ2-1, the complete variable domain is SQTIHQWPATLVQPVGSPLSLECTVEGTSNPNLYWYRQAAGRGLQLLFYSVGIGQISSEVPQNLSASRPQDRQFILSSKKLLLSDSGFYLCAWTSGSSYNEQFFGPGTRLTVL.

The J gene is TRBJ2-2, the V gene TRBV27; 10 bases align to TRBD2. The germline gives CDR1 MNHEY, CDR2 SMNVEV (reference sequence). The CDR3 runs to 16 residues. J was trimmed by 6 bases and V by 1 base; bases with no gene match: 5. As DNA, the CDR3 is TGTGCCAGCAGTTTATGGGCTAGCGGGGGCCCCGGGGAGCTGTTTTTT. Amino acid sequence: CASSLWASGGPGELFF.

The chain uses TRBV6-5 and TRBJ2-1; D is perhaps TRBD2 (6 bases). Trimming took 6 bases from V and 2 from J, leaving 8 bases between them. Germline V gene data show CDR1 as MNHEY and CDR2 as SVGAGI. The CDR3 length is 13 residues. DNA of the CDR3: TGTGCCAGCAGGTGGAGGGCCTACAATGAGCAGTTCTTC. As protein: CASRWRAYNEQFF.

At least ten counts were recorded for this clone. One end of the junction is discordant with germline, which a read error may explain. The rearrangement uses TRBV7-9 and TRBJ2-7, with 7 bases that match TRBD2. Germline values: CDR1 SEHNR, CDR2 FQNEAQ (reference sequence). The CDR3 has 15 amino acids. The CDR3 nucleotides read TGTGCCAGCAGCGTAGCCGCGCGCGGGAGCTACGAGCAGTACTTC. Translating gives CASSVAARGSYEQYF.

The chain recombines TRBV6-5 with TRBJ2-7; 9 bases agree with TRBD2. The CDR3 is 15 amino acids. Trimming cost V 3 bases and J 3 bases; bases outside gene matches: 6. The germline V gene has CDR1 MNHEY and CDR2 SVGAGI. The CDR3 DNA reads TGTGCCAGCAGTTATAGCGGGGGCCGGATCTACGAGCAGTACTTC. Translated, it gives CASSYSGGRIYEQYF.

The chain is built from TRBV27 and TRBJ1-2; D is ambiguous. Germline lookup yields CDR1 MNHEY and CDR2 SMNVEV (reference sequence). V gave up 4 bases and J gave up 1 base, with 7 bases separating them. The CDR3 consists of 13 residues. CDR3 protein: CASSSALNYGYTF. The CDR3 DNA is TGTGCCAGCAGTTCCGCCCTTAACTATGGCTACACCTTC.

The chain combines TRBV28 with TRBJ1-2; a weak D match, TRBD1 (6 bases). The length of the CDR3 is 13 residues. CDR1 and CDR2 (germline): MDHEN, SYDVKM. V was shortened by 6 bases and J by 6 bases, with 14 bases between the two germline ends. The CDR3 DNA reads TGTGCCAGCAGGTCTGGACAGATCGATGGCTACACCTTC. Translating it yields CASRSGQIDGYTF.

The chain is built from TRBV6-5 and TRBJ2-2; no reliable D call. The CDR3 has 16 amino acids. Germline V gene sequence: CDR1 MNHEY, CDR2 SVGAGI. V was shortened by 2 bases and J by 0 bases, with 10 bases between the two germline ends. This chain's CDR3 is CASSYTRMANTGELFF. CDR3 DNA: TGTGCCAGCAGTTACACTCGGATGGCGAACACCGGGGAGCTGTTTTTT.

The chain recombines TRBV6-5 with TRBJ2-3; maybe TRBD2 (5 bases). The CDR3 is 13 amino acids. Germline lookup yields CDR1 MNHEY and CDR2 SVGAGI. The V and J ends lost 4 bases and 4 bases respectively, with 9 bases between them. The CDR3 DNA is TGTGCCAGCAGTTTACTCGGGGCAGATACGCAGTATTTT. Protein product: CASSLLGADTQYF.

V is TRBV2 and J is TRBJ1-4, with 7 bases lining up with TRBD1. CDR3 size: 11 residues. V lost 10 bases and J lost 6; bases outside the gene matches: 2. Germline V CDR1 and CDR2: SNHLY, FYNNEI. The CDR3 region is CATDRDEKLFF. CDR3 coding DNA: TGTGCCACCGACAGGGATGAAAAACTGTTTTTT.

Comments on this clone: The sample contains more than one DNA sequence encoding this CDR3. The rearrangement joins TRBV5-6 to TRBJ2-7, with D possibly being TRBD1 (5 bases). This CDR3 spans 15 amino acids. The germline V and J ends were trimmed by 4 bases and 2 bases, with 16 bases remaining between them. Germline V gene lookup returns CDR1 SGHDT and CDR2 YYEEEE. This chain's CDR3 is CASSAQSGPTYEQYF. CDR3 in DNA: TGTGCCAGCAGCGCCCAATCAGGGCCCACCTACGAGCAGTACTTC.

The chain combines TRBV28 with TRBJ2-5; TRBD2 agrees at 12 bases. CDR3 length equals 17 residues. J lost 1 base, V lost 5 bases, and 8 bases had no gene match. The germline gives CDR1 MDHEN, CDR2 SYDVKM. The CDR3 region has the DNA TGTGCCAGCAGTCTCCCGGGGACTAGCGGGTCCCAAGAGACCCAGTACTTC. Amino acids: CASSLPGTSGSQETQYF.

The CDR3 region is CASRVGQREYNEQFF. CDR3 sequence (DNA): TGTGCCAGCAGGGTGGGCCAAAGGGAGTACAATGAGCAGTTCTTC. The chain joins TRBV28 to TRBJ2-1, with a weak D call TRBD2 (5 bases). This CDR3 comprises 15 residues. Trimming removed 6 bases at V and 4 bases at J, with 16 bases between. Germline-derived CDR1 and CDR2 are MDHEN and SYDVKM.

The chain carries TRBV28 and TRBJ2-4; D is perhaps TRBD1 (7 bases). Germline loops: CDR1 MDHEN, CDR2 SYDVKM. The CDR3 totals 16 residues. V was pared by 4 bases and J by 5 bases, with 18 bases between. The CDR3: CASSWSETGRQNIQYF. The CDR3 DNA is TGTGCCAGCAGTTGGAGTGAGACAGGGAGGCAAAACATTCAGTACTTC.